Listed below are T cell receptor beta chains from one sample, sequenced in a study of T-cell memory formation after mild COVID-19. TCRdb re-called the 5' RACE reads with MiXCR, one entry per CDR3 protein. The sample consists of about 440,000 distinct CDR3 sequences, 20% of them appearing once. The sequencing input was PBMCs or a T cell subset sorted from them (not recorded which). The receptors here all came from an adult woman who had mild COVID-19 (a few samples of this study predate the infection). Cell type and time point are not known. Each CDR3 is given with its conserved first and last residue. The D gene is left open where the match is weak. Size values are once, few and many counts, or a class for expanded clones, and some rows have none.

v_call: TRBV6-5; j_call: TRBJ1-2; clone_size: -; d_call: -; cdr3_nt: TGTGCCAGCCATCCTGGTCGTAACTATGGCTACACCTTC; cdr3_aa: CASHPGRNYGYTF
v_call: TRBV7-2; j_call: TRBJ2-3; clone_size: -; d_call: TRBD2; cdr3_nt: TGTGCCAGCAGCTTTCCGACTAGCGGGAGCTTTACAGATACGCAGTATTTT; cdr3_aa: CASSFPTSGSFTDTQYF
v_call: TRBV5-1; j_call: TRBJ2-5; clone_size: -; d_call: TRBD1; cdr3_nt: TGCGCCAGCACCCTCGGGACAGGGGAACAAGAGACCCAGTACTTC; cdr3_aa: CASTLGTGEQETQYF
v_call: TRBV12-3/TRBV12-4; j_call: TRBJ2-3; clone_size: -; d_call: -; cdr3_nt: TGTGCCAGCAGCGACCCCAGGGCGAGCACAGATACGCAGTATTTT; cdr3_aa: CASSDPRASTDTQYF
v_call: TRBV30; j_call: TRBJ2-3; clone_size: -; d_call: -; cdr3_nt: TGTGCCTGGAGTATAGGTCCTAGCACAGATACGCAGTATTTT; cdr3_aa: CAWSIGPSTDTQYF
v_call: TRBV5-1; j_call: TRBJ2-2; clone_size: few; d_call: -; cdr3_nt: TGCGCCAGCAGACAGGGTTCCCACACCGGGGAGCTGTTTTTT; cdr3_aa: CASRQGSHTGELFF
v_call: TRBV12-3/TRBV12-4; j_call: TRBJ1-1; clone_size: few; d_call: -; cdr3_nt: TGTGCCAGCACTTTAATCGGGGCTGAAGCTTTCTTT; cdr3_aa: CASTLIGAEAFF
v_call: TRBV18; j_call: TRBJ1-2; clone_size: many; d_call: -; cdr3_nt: TGTGCCAGCTCACCACGGCAGCGGTATGGCTACACCTTC; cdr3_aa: CASSPRQRYGYTF
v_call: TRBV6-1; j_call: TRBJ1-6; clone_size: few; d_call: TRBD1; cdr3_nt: TGTGCCAGCAAAAAGGGACAGGGGCACAATTCACCCCTCCACTTT; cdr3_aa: CASKKGQGHNSPLHF
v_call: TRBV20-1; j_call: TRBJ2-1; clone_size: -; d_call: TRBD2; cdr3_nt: TGCAGTGCTAGAGATCGACAGATTGCGATGGGACTAGCGGGGCACAATGAGCAGTTCTTC; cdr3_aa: CSARDRQIAMGLAGHNEQFF
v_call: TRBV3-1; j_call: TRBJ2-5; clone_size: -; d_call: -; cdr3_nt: TGTGCCAGCAGCCATCATTCTTCGGAGACCCAGTACTTC; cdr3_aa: CASSHHSSETQYF
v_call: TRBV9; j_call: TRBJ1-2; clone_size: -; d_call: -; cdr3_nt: TGTGCCAGCAGCCCAAGCCCGGACAGCACCCTTTATGGCTACACCTTC; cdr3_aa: CASSPSPDSTLYGYTF
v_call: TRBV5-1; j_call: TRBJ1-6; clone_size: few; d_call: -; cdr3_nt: TGCGCCAGCAGGCTTCGAACAGGGATGGATTCACCCCTCCACTTT; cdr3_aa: CASRLRTGMDSPLHF
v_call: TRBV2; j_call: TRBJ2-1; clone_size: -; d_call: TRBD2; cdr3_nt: TGTGCCAGCGAGGGACTAGCGGGGGGGCCTCGGGAGGATGAGCAGTTCTTC; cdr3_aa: CASEGLAGGPREDEQFF
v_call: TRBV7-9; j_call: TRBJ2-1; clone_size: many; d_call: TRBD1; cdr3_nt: TGTGCCAGCAGCCGGGACAGGAGCTACAATGAGCAGTTCTTC; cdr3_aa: CASSRDRSYNEQFF
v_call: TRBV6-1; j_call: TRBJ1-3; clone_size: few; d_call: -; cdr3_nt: TGTGCCAGCAGTGCTCTTCCCGGAAGCTCTGGAAACACCATATATTTT; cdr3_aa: CASSALPGSSGNTIYF
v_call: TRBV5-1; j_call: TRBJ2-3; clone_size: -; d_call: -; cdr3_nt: TGCGCCAGCAGCTTCGAGGACCGAAGGGCAGATACGCAGTATTTT; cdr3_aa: CASSFEDRRADTQYF
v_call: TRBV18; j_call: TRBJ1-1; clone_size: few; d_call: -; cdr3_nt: TGTGCCAGCTCACGACTAGGACTGAACACTGAAGCTTTCTTT; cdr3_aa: CASSRLGLNTEAFF
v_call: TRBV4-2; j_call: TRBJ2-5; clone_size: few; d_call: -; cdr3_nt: TGTGCCAGCAGCCAAGAATACGCGGAAGAGACCCAGTACTTC; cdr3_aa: CASSQEYAEETQYF
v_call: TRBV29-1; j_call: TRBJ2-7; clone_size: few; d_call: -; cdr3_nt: TGCAGCGTTGCGCCAGCGGGACAGCCCTACGAGCAGTACTTC; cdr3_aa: CSVAPAGQPYEQYF
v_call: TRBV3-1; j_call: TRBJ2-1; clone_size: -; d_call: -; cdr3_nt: TGTGCCAGCAGCCAGGAGGGGTCCTACAATGAGCAGTTCTTC; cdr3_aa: CASSQEGSYNEQFF
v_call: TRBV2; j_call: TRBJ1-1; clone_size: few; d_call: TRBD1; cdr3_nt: TGTGCCAGCAGGAGGACAGGGGGAGGGACTGAAGCTTTCTTT; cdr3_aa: CASRRTGGGTEAFF
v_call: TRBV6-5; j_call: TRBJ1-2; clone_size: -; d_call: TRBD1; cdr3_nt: TGTGCCAGCAGGTCCACAGGGGATGCTAACTATGGCTACACCTTC; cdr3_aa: CASRSTGDANYGYTF
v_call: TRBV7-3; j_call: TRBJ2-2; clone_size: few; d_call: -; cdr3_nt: TGTGCCAGCAGCCAGGGCGGGCGGTCGAACACCGGGGAGCTGTTTTTT; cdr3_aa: CASSQGGRSNTGELFF
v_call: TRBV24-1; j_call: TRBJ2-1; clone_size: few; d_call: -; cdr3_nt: TGTGCCACCAGTGACCCTTTGACAGGTAGCTCCCCGAGCTCCTACAATGAGCAGTTCTTC; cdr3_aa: CATSDPLTGSSPSSYNEQFF
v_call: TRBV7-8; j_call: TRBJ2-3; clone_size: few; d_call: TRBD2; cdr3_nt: TGTGCCAGCAGCTCCCACGGGGCTAGCGGGTATACAGATACGCAGTATTTT; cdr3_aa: CASSSHGASGYTDTQYF
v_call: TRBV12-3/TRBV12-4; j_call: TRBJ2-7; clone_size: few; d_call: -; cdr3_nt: TGTGCCAGCAGCCGCTCGGACAGGGAGGGCGAGCAGTACTTC; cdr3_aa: CASSRSDREGEQYF
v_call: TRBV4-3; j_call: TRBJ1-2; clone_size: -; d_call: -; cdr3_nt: TGCGCCAGCAGCCCCCGGCCCGGGGCCGCGGATTTTTATGGCTACACCTTC; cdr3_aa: CASSPRPGAADFYGYTF
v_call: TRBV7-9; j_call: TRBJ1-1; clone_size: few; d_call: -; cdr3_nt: TGTGCCAGCAACTCAGGGAACACTGAAGCTTTCTTT; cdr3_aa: CASNSGNTEAFF
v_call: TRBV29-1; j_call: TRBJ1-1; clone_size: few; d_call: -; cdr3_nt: TGCAGCGTTGAAGATAAGGACAGCGAAAACACTGAAGCTTTCTTT; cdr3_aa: CSVEDKDSENTEAFF
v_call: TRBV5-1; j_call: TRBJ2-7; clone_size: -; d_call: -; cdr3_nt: TGCGCCAGCAGCTTGTCACCGACGGAGACCTACGAGCAGTACTTC; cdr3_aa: CASSLSPTETYEQYF
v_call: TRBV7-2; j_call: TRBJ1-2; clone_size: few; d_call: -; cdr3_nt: TGTGCCAGCAGCTTAGTTCAGATCAGGAACTATGGCTACACCTTC; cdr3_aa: CASSLVQIRNYGYTF
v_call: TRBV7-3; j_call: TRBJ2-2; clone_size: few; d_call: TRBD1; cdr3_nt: TGTGCCAGCAGCCCCGGGGTCACAGGGGGTAACACCGGGGAGCTGTTTTTT; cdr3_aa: CASSPGVTGGNTGELFF
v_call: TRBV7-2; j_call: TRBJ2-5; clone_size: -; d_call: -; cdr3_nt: TGTGCCAGCAGCGCCAGGACAGCCGGTGAGACCCAGTACTTC; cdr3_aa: CASSARTAGETQYF
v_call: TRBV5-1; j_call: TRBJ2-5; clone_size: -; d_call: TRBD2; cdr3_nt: TGCGCCAGCAGCTTAACAAGCGGGGGGCCCTACGAGACCCAGTACTTC; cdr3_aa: CASSLTSGGPYETQYF
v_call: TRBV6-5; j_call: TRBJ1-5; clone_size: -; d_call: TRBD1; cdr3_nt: TGTGCCAGCAGTTACCGGAGGGGGCCTCAGCCCCAGCATTTT; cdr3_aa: CASSYRRGPQPQHF
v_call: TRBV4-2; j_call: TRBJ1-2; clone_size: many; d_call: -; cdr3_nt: TGTGCCAGCAGCCGGGGGAGTAACTATGGCTACACCTTC; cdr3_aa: CASSRGSNYGYTF
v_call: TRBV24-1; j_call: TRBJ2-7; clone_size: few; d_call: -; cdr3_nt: TGTGCCGCCCTAATCGAGGGTTGGGGCTACGAGCAGTACTTC; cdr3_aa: CAALIEGWGYEQYF
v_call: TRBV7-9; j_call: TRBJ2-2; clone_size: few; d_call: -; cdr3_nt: TGTGCCAGCAGCTTAGCCGGAGGGGGGTCCCAAGTCGGGGAGCTGTTTTTT; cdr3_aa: CASSLAGGGSQVGELFF